The 24 T cell receptor beta chains below were found in one sample sequenced in a study of blood T cell repertoires in COVID-19. Some clones are missing from TCRdb's copy, which holds only in-frame ones; the method was immunoSEQ multiplex PCR. The table records approximately 130,000 clones, approximately 86% of them present only once. The sequenced sample consisted of peripheral blood. The receptors were sampled from a woman aged 45-65 years who had recovered from COVID-19.

The chain uses TRBV5-4 and TRBJ2-1; 9 bases fit TRBD2. Germline values: CDR1 SGHNT, CDR2 YYREEE (reference sequence). The CDR3 contains 15 residues. Trimming cost V 3 bases and J 6 bases; bases outside gene matches: 7. CDR3 DNA sequence: TGTGCCAGCAGCTCAATTACTAGCGGGCTCAATGAGCAGTTCTTC. It codes for CASSSITSGLNEQFF.

This chain uses TRBV11-2 with TRBJ2-7, with 7 bases aligning to TRBD2. Germline trimming cut 2 bases from V and 4 bases from J; bases unmatched to any gene: 11. There are 16 residues in the CDR3. The germline gives CDR1 SGHAT, CDR2 FQNNGV. CDR3 sequence reads: CASSLRRGGIVYEQYF. CDR3 nucleotide sequence: TGTGCCAGCAGCTTAAGGCGCGGGGGTATTGTGTACGAGCAGTACTTC.

This sequence joins TRBV19 and TRBJ1-5; D is unclear. The ends were cut back, 9 bases at V and 4 bases at J, with 16 bases in the middle. The CDR3 is 14 amino acids. CDR1 is LNHDA, CDR2 SQIVND, per germline (reference sequence). CDR3 amino acids: CASKETSLNQPQHF. In DNA form, the CDR3 reads TGTGCCAGCAAGGAGACCAGCCTAAATCAGCCCCAGCATTTT.

The count of this clone is one. J is TRBJ1-2 and V is TRBV24-1; 8 positions agree with TRBD1. The CDR3 has 12 residues. V trimming: 9 bases; J trimming: 10 bases; junction bases outside the gene matches: 9. CDR1 is KGHDR and CDR2 is SFDVKD in the germline V gene. The CDR3 spells CATSSHRGDYTF. The CDR3 nucleotides are TGTGCCACCTCATCCCACAGGGGGGACTACACCTTC.

This rearrangement joins TRBV19 to TRBJ1-4; D is possibly TRBD1 (6 bases). CDR3 length: 19 amino acids. Germline CDR1 is LNHDA and CDR2 is SQIVND (reference sequence). Between the trimmed V and J ends, which lost 1 base and 8 bases, there was a span of 26 bases. In DNA, the CDR3 is TGTGCCAGTAGTATAGTTTTTGAGGGGGTAGGTTTTGAAGCGGAAAAACTGTTTTTT. It specifies CASSIVFEGVGFEAEKLFF.

This chain connects TRBV18 to TRBJ2-5; possibly TRBD2 for D (5 bases). The CDR3 sequence is 14 residues long. Germline loops: CDR1 KGHSH, CDR2 LQKENI. V was cut by 4 bases and J by 1 base, with 10 bases left in between. The CDR3 region is CASSLSRGQETQYF. The CDR3 DNA sequence: TGTGCCAGCTCACTATCACGGGGCCAAGAGACCCAGTACTTC.

CDR3 amino acids: CASSQWTSAVGYNEQFF. The CDR3 DNA is TGCGCCAGCAGCCAATGGACTAGCGCGGTTGGCTACAATGAGCAGTTCTTC. The V call is TRBV4-3, the J call TRBJ2-1, with TRBD2 identical over 9 bases. This CDR3 spans 17 amino acids. Per germline, CDR1 LGHNA and CDR2 YSLEER. Germline trimming cut 2 bases from V and 3 bases from J; bases unmatched to any gene: 8.

The V and J genes are TRBV12-3 or TRBV12-4 and TRBJ2-3; no reliable D call. The CDR3 runs to 11 residues. Trimming pared 8 bases from V and 4 bases from J, leaving 7 bases between. CDR3 amino acids: CASVQSDTQYF. DNA for the CDR3: TGTGCCAGCGTCCAATCAGATACGCAGTATTTT.

A few counts support this clone. The V gene is TRBV19, the J gene TRBJ1-3; no clear D gene. The CDR3 runs to 16 residues. Germline CDR1 LNHDA, CDR2 SQIVND (reference sequence). V lost 5 bases and J 0 bases, leaving 14 bases between the germline ends. For the CDR3, the DNA is TGTGCCAGTAGTGCGGTAGGCCTCCTCTCTGGAAACACCATATATTTT. It translates to CASSAVGLLSGNTIYF.

This chain links TRBV10-2 with TRBJ2-7, with 10 positions matching TRBD1. Trimming cost V 4 bases and J 3 bases; bases outside gene matches: 3. The CDR3 loop spans 14 amino acids. CDR1 and CDR2 from the germline V gene are WSHSY and SAAADI. The CDR3 is CASSAGDRGYEQYF. The DNA for the CDR3 is TGCGCCAGCAGTGCGGGGGACAGGGGCTACGAGCAGTACTTC.

V usage is TRBV6-2 or TRBV6-3 and J usage is TRBJ2-5; TRBD2 agrees at 7 bases. This CDR3 has 16 amino acids. Germline values: CDR1 MNHEY, CDR2 SVGEGT. The V segment lost 4 bases and the J segment 2 bases; nucleotides outside the gene matches: 10. CDR3 protein: CASSFPREGRQETQYF. Written as DNA, the CDR3 is TGTGCCAGCAGTTTCCCCAGGGAGGGGAGACAAGAGACCCAGTACTTC.

V gene TRBV6-1 combines with J gene TRBJ2-7; TRBD2 agrees at 12 bases. V lost 3 bases to trimming and J lost 4 bases; unmatched junction nucleotides: 1. The germline V gene encodes CDR1 MNHNS and CDR2 SASEGT. The CDR3 is 14 residues long. DNA of the CDR3: TGTGCCAGCAGTGAGACTAGCGGGAGTTACGAGCAGTACTTC. It yields the protein CASSETSGSYEQYF.

The chain couples TRBV6-5 to TRBJ2-3; weak D call: TRBD1 (7 bases). This CDR3 comprises 15 residues. Trimming took 1 base from V and 6 from J, leaving 14 bases between them. Germline V gene lookup returns CDR1 MNHEY and CDR2 SVGAGI. The CDR3 bases are TGTGCCAGCAGTTACTGGGGCAGGGGGGTGGATACGCAGTATTTT. Translating it yields CASSYWGRGVDTQYF.

The chain carries TRBV2 and TRBJ1-5; the match to TRBD1 covers 10 bases. CDR1 and CDR2 from the germline V gene are SNHLY and FYNNEI. This CDR3 region has 14 residues. Germline trimming cut 6 bases from V and 6 bases from J; bases unmatched to any gene: 5. CDR3 DNA sequence: TGTGCCAGCAGACGGACAGGGGGTAGTCAGCCCCAGCATTTT. Its translation is CASRRTGGSQPQHF. Supplemented by reference TRBV2 and TRBJ1-5, the full variable domain reads EPEVTQTPSHQVTQMGQEVILRCVPISNHLYFYWYRQILGQKVEFLVSFYNNEISEKSEIFDDQFSVERPDGSNFTLKIRSTKLEDSAMYFCASRRTGGSQPQHFGDGTRLSIL.

The chain has TRBV29-1 and TRBJ1-1; tentatively, D is TRBD1 (6 bases). The V and J ends lost 4 bases and 11 bases respectively, with 20 bases between them. Germline V gene lookup returns CDR1 SQVTM and CDR2 ANQGSEA. CDR3 length equals 13 residues. Written as DNA, the CDR3 is TGCAGCGTTGGAGAGTTAGAAAAGGGGGATGCTTTCTTT. It translates to CSVGELEKGDAFF.

The chain has TRBV4-1 and TRBJ1-5; TRBD1 matches at 8 bases. J gave up 3 bases and V 3 bases, and 13 bases lay outside the gene matches. Germline lookup yields CDR1 MGHRA and CDR2 YSYEKL. The CDR3 covers 18 residues. As DNA, the CDR3 is TGCGCCAGCAGCCATTTCCCGGGACAGGTTTTTCCCAATCAGCCCCAGCATTTT. This sequence encodes CASSHFPGQVFPNQPQHF.

The V call is TRBV28, the J call TRBJ2-3, with D possibly being TRBD2 (5 bases). The germline gives CDR1 MDHEN, CDR2 SYDVKM. The CDR3 is 16 amino acids. Between the trimmed V and J ends, which lost 6 bases and 1 base, there was a span of 17 bases. CDR3 protein: CASSPIPGKGTDTQYF. The CDR3 DNA reads as TGTGCCAGCAGCCCTATACCGGGAAAAGGCACAGATACGCAGTATTTT.

V and J are TRBV27 and TRBJ1-6, with a tentative D call TRBD1 (6 bases). V lost 5 bases to trimming and J lost 6 bases, with 11 bases between them. The V gene's germline CDR1 is MNHEY and CDR2 SMNVEV (reference sequence). This CDR3 comprises 14 residues. The CDR3 DNA reads as TGTGCCAGCAGTCCAGGGGCCGCTAATTCACCCCTCCACTTT. Its translation: CASSPGAANSPLHF.

The chain couples TRBV6-5 to TRBJ2-7, with TRBD2 identical over 8 bases. The germline V gene encodes CDR1 MNHEY and CDR2 SVGAGI. This CDR3 is built from 15 residues. Trimming cost V 0 bases and J 0 bases; bases outside gene matches: 1. The CDR3 region has the DNA TGTGCCAGCAGTTACTCTAGCGGGGACTCCTACGAGCAGTACTTC. It translates to CASSYSSGDSYEQYF.

The chain is built from TRBV11-2 and TRBJ2-1; weak D call: TRBD2 (6 bases). The V and J ends lost 1 base and 13 bases respectively, with 14 bases between them. The germline V gene has CDR1 SGHAT and CDR2 FQNNGV. The CDR3 totals 13 residues. CDR3 region: CASSLVPGTRQFF. The CDR3 nucleotides are TGTGCCAGCAGCTTAGTCCCCGGGACTCGACAGTTCTTC. Together with reference TRBV11-2 and TRBJ2-1, the CDR3 gives the full variable domain: EAGVAQSPRYKIIEKRQSVAFWCNPISGHATLYWYQQILGQGPKLLIQFQNNGVVDDSQLPKDRFSAERLKGVDSTLKIQPAKLEDSAVYLCASSLVPGTRQFFGPGTRLTVL.

This clone has just a few counts. The V and J genes are TRBV2 and TRBJ1-2; D not certain. The CDR3 sequence is 15 residues long. Germline CDR1 and CDR2: SNHLY and FYNNEI. The V gene lost 0 bases and the J gene lost 8 bases, with 16 bases spanning the gap. CDR3 amino acids: CASSEALAGLGGYTF. CDR3 in DNA: TGTGCCAGCAGTGAAGCGCTGGCAGGCCTTGGCGGCTACACCTTC.

The chain links TRBV5-1 to TRBJ1-3; the match to TRBD1 covers 9 bases. The CDR3 spans 18 residues. Trimming at V came to 5 bases and at J to 1 base, leaving 13 bases not matched to a gene. Germline CDR1 reads SGHRS; CDR2 reads YFSETQ. CDR3 in DNA: TGCGCCAGCAGTGCTACAGGGGGCGGTCCATTATCTGGAAACACCATATATTTT. It is translated as CASSATGGGPLSGNTIYF. The variable domain in full, with the rest retrieved from reference TRBV5-1 and TRBJ1-3, is KAGVTQTPRYLIKTRGQQVTLSCSPISGHRSVSWYQQTPGQGLQFLFEYFSETQRNKGNFPGRFSGRQFSNSRSEMNVSTLELGDSALYLCASSATGGGPLSGNTIYFGEGSWLTVV.

Only one count was recorded for this clone. The V call is TRBV19, the J call TRBJ1-5; TRBD1 matches at 8 bases. The CDR3 loop spans 15 amino acids. Germline CDR1 is LNHDA and CDR2 is SQIVND (reference sequence). Losses at the gene ends were 5 bases for V and 4 bases for J; bases not matched to a gene: 7. CDR3 sequence: CASSATGDRNQPQHF. CDR3 bases: TGTGCCAGTAGTGCGACAGGGGATCGGAATCAGCCCCAGCATTTT.

The rearrangement joins TRBV7-2 to TRBJ2-5, with unresolved D. CDR1 is SGHTA, CDR2 FQGNSA, per germline. CDR3 length equals 12 residues. The V end lost 5 bases, the J end lost 4 bases, and 8 bases lay between the germline ends. CDR3 protein: CASSEARETQYF. The CDR3 DNA reads as TGTGCCAGCAGCGAGGCTCGAGAGACCCAGTACTTC.